This TCR beta chain derives from a study of glioma-infiltrating T cells after dendritic cell vaccination. Sequenced by immunoSEQ multiplex PCR; TCRdb stores in-frame clones only, minus some. This table has some 100,000 clones, 70% to 90% appearing once. The specimen was blood, collected before dendritic cell vaccination. The sequence came from a human donor with glioblastoma.

Here the CDR3 DNA reads TGCAGTGCTAGTTCCGGAGACACCATATATTTT. Its protein product is CSASSGDTIYF. This chain links TRBV20-1 with TRBJ1-3; D not resolved. V lost 3 bases to trimming and J lost 8 bases, with 8 bases between them. The germline CDR1 and CDR2 sequences are DFQATT and SNEGSKA (reference sequence). The CDR3 consists of 11 residues.